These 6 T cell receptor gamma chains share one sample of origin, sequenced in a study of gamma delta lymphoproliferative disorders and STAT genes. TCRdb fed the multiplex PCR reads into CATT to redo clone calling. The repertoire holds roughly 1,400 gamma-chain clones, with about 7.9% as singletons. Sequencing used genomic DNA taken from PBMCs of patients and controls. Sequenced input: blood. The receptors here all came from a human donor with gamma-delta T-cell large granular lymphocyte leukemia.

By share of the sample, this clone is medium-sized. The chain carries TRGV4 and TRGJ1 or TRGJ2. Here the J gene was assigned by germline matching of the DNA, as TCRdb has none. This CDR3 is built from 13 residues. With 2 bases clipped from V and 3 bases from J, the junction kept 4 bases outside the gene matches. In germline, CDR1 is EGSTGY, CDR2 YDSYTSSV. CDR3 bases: TGTGCCACCTGGGATGAGGGTTATTATAAGAAACTCTTT. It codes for CATWDEGYYKKLF.

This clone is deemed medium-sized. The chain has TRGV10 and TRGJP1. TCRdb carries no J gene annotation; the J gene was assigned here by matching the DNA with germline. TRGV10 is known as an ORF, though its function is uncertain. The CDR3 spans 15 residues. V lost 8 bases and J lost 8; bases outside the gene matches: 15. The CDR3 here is CAAWEPLDGGWFKIF. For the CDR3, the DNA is TGTGCTGCGTGGGAGCCCCTAGATGGAGGTTGGTTCAAGATATTT.

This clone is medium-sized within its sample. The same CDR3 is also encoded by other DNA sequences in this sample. The CDR3 sequence is CAAWDPGWFKIF. DNA of the CDR3: TGTGCTGCGTGGGATCCCGGTTGGTTCAAGATATTT. The rearrangement links TRGV10 to TRGJP1. TCRdb gives no J gene; it was assigned here by matching the DNA to germline. TRGV10 is treated as an ORF (open reading frame) with a function not yet certain. This CDR3 spans 12 amino acids. The junction had 6 bases not matched to a gene; V was cut back by 8 bases and J by 8 bases.

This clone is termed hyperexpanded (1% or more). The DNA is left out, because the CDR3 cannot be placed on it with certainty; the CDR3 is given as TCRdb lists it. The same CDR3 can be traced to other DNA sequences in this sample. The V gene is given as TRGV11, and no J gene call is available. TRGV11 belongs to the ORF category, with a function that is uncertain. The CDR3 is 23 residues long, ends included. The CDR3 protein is CTTVPAGLGTTELKRSSDWIKTF.

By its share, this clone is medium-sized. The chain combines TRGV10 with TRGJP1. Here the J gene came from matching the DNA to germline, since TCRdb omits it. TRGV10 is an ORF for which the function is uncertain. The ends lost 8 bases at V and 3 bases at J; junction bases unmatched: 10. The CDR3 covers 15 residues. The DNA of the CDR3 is TGTGCTGCGTGGGATTTGCGGTCCACTGGTTGGTTCAAGATATTT. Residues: CAAWDLRSTGWFKIF.

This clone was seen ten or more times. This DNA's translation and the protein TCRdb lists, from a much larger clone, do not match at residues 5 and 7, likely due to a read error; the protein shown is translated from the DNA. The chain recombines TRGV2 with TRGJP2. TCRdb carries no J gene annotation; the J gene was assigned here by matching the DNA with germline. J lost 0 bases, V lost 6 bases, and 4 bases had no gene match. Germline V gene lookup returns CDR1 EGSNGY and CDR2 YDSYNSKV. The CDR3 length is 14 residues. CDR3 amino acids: CATWRYSSDWIKTF. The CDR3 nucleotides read TGTGCCACCTGGCGCTATAGTAGTGATTGGATCAAGACGTTT.